Sequencing of this TCR beta chain was carried out in a study of shared clonotypes between healthy human individuals (dated by TCRdb to the early 2020s). Some background on the complete study: A few men and two women, aged 18 to 49 years, made up the cohort. Per donor, leukapheresis produced somewhere between about 0.94 and 9.5 billion PBMCs. To increase sequencing depth and limit assay-specific biases, different laboratories used diverse techniques to prepare libraries and sequence TCR repertoires. To estimate repertoire size and how much clonotypes are shared between individuals, the study performed deep sequencing of blood TCR repertoires from five healthy adults. Results the study describes overall, beyond this receptor: The genetic and exposure-history diversity represented was limited by the small number of donors. Only blood was sampled, and tissue TCR repertoires likely differ from those in blood. Pairwise subsampling indicated that sequencing depth was expected to affect the degree of clonotype sharing among donors.

In the germline V gene, CDR1 corresponds to MGHDK and CDR2 to SYGVNS. The CDR3 holds 13 amino acids from the cysteine to the phenylalanine. Left in the record is the CDR3 DNA by itself, 39 bases read in frame from the first base. V has 6 bases trimmed and J has 6 bases trimmed; junction bases matching no gene number 4. In regard to this clone: Its antigen specificity is not known. The input lacks base qualities; no much larger clone sits a single base away.

TCR CDR3 regions were amplified from genomic DNA by multiplex PCR using the deep immunoSEQ assay. Extracted genomic DNA from each cell subset was distributed evenly across all wells of several immunoSEQ 96-well plates, and each plate was treated as a replicate. For unsorted PBMC, around 310 ng of genomic DNA, equivalent to around 30,000 T cell genomes, went into each replicate PCR. Ten immunoSEQ deep assay plates were used to sequence unsorted PBMC genomic DNA. The purified libraries were quantified using a Qubit 3.0 fluorometer, sized with a Bioanalyzer 2100, and then quantified again using the KAPA Library Quantification kit. Every immunoSEQ 96-well plate was sequenced on a dedicated single-read 150-cycle Illumina NextSeq 550 flow cell. The study's own analysis went as follows. Because only junctional sequences without quality scores were contained in the immunoSEQ output, filtering matching that applied to full-length reads could not be performed. Sequences were annotated with PyIR, a Python wrapper for IgBLAST v1.9, and V/J genes and CDR3 were assigned using IMGT germline references. Reads were removed for weak V/J assignments (E-value above 1e-6), missing CDR3, stop codons, out-of-frame junctions, or ambiguous translated residues. A V3J clonotype was defined by an identical inferred V gene, J gene, and CDR3 amino acid sequence. Percentage overlap between repertoires was computed as shared unique clonotypes divided by the size of the smaller repertoire. RTK rarefaction, the Chao1 estimator, and Recon v2.1 estimates of unobserved clonotypes were used to assess repertoire richness. Entries here come from immuneACCESS through TCRdb and include only in-frame sequences with V and J called. Some clones fail to appear in such tables; in the studies checked, an unresolved V gene covers under half of the shortfall, and the cause of the remainder is unknown. V and J calls and clone size are those listed in that table; D and trimming were worked out from the DNA. The sample table records around 430,000 clones; more than 75% of these occur just once. The ten largest clones take up under 15% of the sample.

Donors were healthy HIV-negative adults with no recently reported acute infections or vaccinations. Every donor was a Caucasian adult residing in Nashville, Tennessee, USA. For unsorted samples, some 100 million PBMCs were counted, and genomic DNA was extracted using the QIAamp DNA Blood Mini kit. Blood was obtained by leukapheresis, after which PBMCs were separated by Ficoll-Histopaque density gradient centrifugation and cryopreserved in liquid nitrogen vapor phase. The source material was PBMCs. The clonotype was recovered from a woman in her 40s in good health. Some clones in this sample may be carry-over from other donors' samples. The chain is encoded by TRBV25-1 joined to TRBJ2-1; TRBD2 aligns with 8 central bases. The CDR3 protein is CASRTGTSNEQFF. The DNA sequence is TGTGCCAGCAGGACCGGGACTAGCAATGAGCAGTTCTTC.